This T cell receptor beta chain was captured in a study of shared clonotypes between healthy human individuals. The study's findings and limits: Among donors, the sharing of clonotypes was expected to be influenced by sequencing depth. When compared with the clonotypes that were shared by all four sorted-subset donors, the non-shared clonotypes turned out to have lower generation probabilities.

Unmatched junction bases numbered 8, after V lost 2 bases and J lost 5 bases. Germline CDR1 is MGHDK and CDR2 is SYGVNS. The CDR3 runs 15 residues. On this clone: The target antigen is unknown.

The assay ran at deep level. This table comes from immunoSEQ multiplex PCR, and its TCRdb copy is limited to in-frame clones, with some not included. The table lists 2,100,000 or so clones, roughly 95% of them singletons, with less than 0.15% in the top ten. The receptor was derived from a man aged 18 to 29 in good health. Sequenced: naive CD4+ T cells sorted from blood. The subset denotes: CD45RA+ positively selected. This chain connects TRBV25-1 to TRBJ2-7, with 8 bases matching TRBD1. CDR3 residues: CASSERVRGRDEQYF. CDR3 DNA: TGTGCCAGCAGTGAAAGGGTCAGGGGGCGCGACGAGCAGTACTTC.